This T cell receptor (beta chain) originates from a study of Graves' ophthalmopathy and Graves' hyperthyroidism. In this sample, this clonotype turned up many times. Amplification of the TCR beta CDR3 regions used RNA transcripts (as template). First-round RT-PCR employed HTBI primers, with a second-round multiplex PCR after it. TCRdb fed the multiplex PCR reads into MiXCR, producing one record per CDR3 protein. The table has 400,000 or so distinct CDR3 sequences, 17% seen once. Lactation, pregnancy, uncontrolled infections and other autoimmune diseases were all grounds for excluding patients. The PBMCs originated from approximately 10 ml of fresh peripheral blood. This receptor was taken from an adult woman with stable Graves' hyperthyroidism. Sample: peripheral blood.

The CDR3 nucleotides are TGTGCCTGGAGTAGGGGCTACGAGCAGTACTTC. It encodes CAWSRGYEQYF. The chain has TRBV30 and TRBJ2-7; the D gene is possibly TRBD1 (5 bases). This CDR3 has 11 residues. V lost 2 bases, J lost 3 bases, and 5 bases lay in between. Germline V lookup: CDR1 GTSNPN, CDR2 SVGIG (reference sequence).